These T cell receptor beta chains were read from a single sample in a study of CD8 T cells in Susac syndrome. TCRdb re-called the immunoSEQ multiplex PCR reads with MiXCR, one entry per CDR3 protein. Found here are some 75,000 distinct CDR3 sequences, 93% of them singletons; the top ten hold approximately 0.45%. The sample taken for sequencing was CD8+ T cells from PBMCs. The receptors originated from a human donor with Susac syndrome. The CDR3 runs from the conserved cysteine through the conserved F or W. The D gene is left open where the match is weak. Clone sizes are given selectively: once, few, many, or a class where the clone is expanded.

V gene,CDR3 length,clone size,J gene,D gene,CDR3 DNA,CDR3 protein
TRBV20-1,13,.,TRBJ2-3,TRBD1,TGCAGGGCGGGACAGGGGGCCCCAGATACGCAGTATTTT,CRAGQGAPDTQYF
TRBV2,14,.,TRBJ1-2,TRBD1,TGTGCCAGCTATTTTCAGGGGGCAGGGAGAGGCTACACCTTC,CASYFQGAGRGYTF
TRBV19,15,.,TRBJ2-1,TRBD2,TGTGCCAGTGGGGAGACTAGCGGGATTTACAATGAGCAGTTCTTC,CASGETSGIYNEQFF
TRBV7-2,15,few,TRBJ2-2,TRBD2,TGTGCCAGCAGCCTCCTAGGGCTAGCGGGAGTCGAGCTGTTTTTT,CASSLLGLAGVELFF
TRBV30,12,.,TRBJ2-7,.,TGTGCCTGGAGTCCAACTGGACTACAGCAGTACTTC,CAWSPTGLQQYF
TRBV7-8,14,.,TRBJ2-6,TRBD1,TGTGCCAGCAGCACAGGGGCTGGGGCCAACGTCCTGACTTTC,CASSTGAGANVLTF
TRBV25-1,14,.,TRBJ2-3,TRBD2,TGTGCCAGCAGTGCCCTAGCGGGGGTCGATACGCAGTATTTT,CASSALAGVDTQYF
TRBV3-1,14,once,TRBJ2-7,.,TGTGCCAGCAGCGGAGGGACAGCGCCCTACGAGCAGTACTTC,CASSGGTAPYEQYF
TRBV24-1,15,.,TRBJ2-5,.,TGTGCCACCAGTGATTATCGGCAGGGGTGGGAGACCCAGTACTTC,CATSDYRQGWETQYF
TRBV20-1,16,once,TRBJ1-5,TRBD1,TGCAGTGCTAGAGATGAGAGGTCAGGGGGGGGGTGGCCCCAGCATTTT,CSARDERSGGGWPQHF
TRBV20-1,17,.,TRBJ2-3,.,TGCAGTGCTAGAGATCTTTTAGCGAGCGGGCACACAGATACGCAGTATTTT,CSARDLLASGHTDTQYF
TRBV16,19,.,TRBJ2-6,.,TGTGCCAGCAGCCCTCAAATTGTCCTTCGGACAAAGGGGGCCAACGTCCTGACTTTC,CASSPQIVLRTKGANVLTF
TRBV4-2,17,.,TRBJ1-6,TRBD1,TGTGCCAGCAGCCAAGAAACAGGGGTACTCGCAAATTCACCCCTCCACTTT,CASSQETGVLANSPLHF
TRBV6-6,15,.,TRBJ2-7,TRBD2,TGTGCCAGCAGTTTCGGGGCGGGGGGCTCCTACGAGCAGTACTTC,CASSFGAGGSYEQYF
TRBV12-3/TRBV12-4,14,.,TRBJ2-1,.,TGTGCCAGCAGTTTATATCTATCCTACAATGAGCAGTTCTTC,CASSLYLSYNEQFF
TRBV9,15,.,TRBJ1-1,TRBD1,TGTGCCAGCAGCGTAGATGGGACAGCGAACACTGAAGCTTTCTTT,CASSVDGTANTEAFF
TRBV19,14,.,TRBJ2-7,TRBD1,TGTGCCAGTAGTATAGGGGACAGGAACTACGAGCAGTACTTC,CASSIGDRNYEQYF
TRBV20-1,14,.,TRBJ2-7,TRBD1,TGCAGTGCCGCCCAGGGGGCTAGAAACTACGAGCAGTACTTC,CSAAQGARNYEQYF
TRBV19,20,.,TRBJ1-1,.,TGTGCCAGTAGTATACCTCCTGAGGTCCCCTTCGTAGGGGGAAACACTGAAGCTTTCTTT,CASSIPPEVPFVGGNTEAFF
TRBV7-2,15,.,TRBJ2-7,.,TGTGCCAGCAGCTTAGTGAGGGGAGGCACCTACGAGCAGTACTTC,CASSLVRGGTYEQYF
TRBV4-3,15,.,TRBJ2-7,TRBD1,TGCGCCAGCAGCCAATCGGGACAGGGGACCTACGAGCAGTACTTC,CASSQSGQGTYEQYF
TRBV19,13,.,TRBJ2-2,.,TGTGCCAGTAGTATCCGGACGGCGGGGGAGCTGTTTTTT,CASSIRTAGELFF
TRBV12-3/TRBV12-4,14,.,TRBJ1-5,TRBD1,TGTGCCAGCAGCCAGACAGGGGGCGATCAGCCCCAGCATTTT,CASSQTGGDQPQHF
TRBV12-3/TRBV12-4,13,few,TRBJ1-2,.,TGTGCCAGCAGTTTGCGTCAGAACTATGGCTACACCTTC,CASSLRQNYGYTF
TRBV6-1,14,.,TRBJ1-2,TRBD1,TGTGCCAGCAGTGAGACAGGGCTGCACTATGGCTACACCTTC,CASSETGLHYGYTF
TRBV13,14,.,TRBJ1-5,TRBD1,TGTGCCAGCAGCCACGGGACAGGAGACCAGCCCCAGCATTTT,CASSHGTGDQPQHF
TRBV3-1,14,.,TRBJ2-7,.,TGTGCCAGCAGCCAAGCGTCCCGGGCCTACGAGCAGTACTTC,CASSQASRAYEQYF
TRBV18,14,.,TRBJ1-1,.,TGTGCCAGCTCAGACATACAGGGTAACACTGAAGCTTTCTTT,CASSDIQGNTEAFF
TRBV6-1,15,.,TRBJ2-7,.,TGTGCCAGCAGTGAAGCGGTAGAGGCGGTTTACGAGCAGTACTTC,CASSEAVEAVYEQYF
TRBV18,14,once,TRBJ1-3,TRBD1,TGTGCCAGCTCACCAGGACAGGGAAGAAACACCATATATTTT,CASSPGQGRNTIYF
TRBV28,15,.,TRBJ2-1,TRBD1,TGTGCCAGCACCCCCCGGGACAGAGCCTACAATGAGCAGTTCTTC,CASTPRDRAYNEQFF
TRBV27,13,.,TRBJ1-6,TRBD1,TGTGCCACCAACCAGGGGGGGAATTCACCCCTCCACTTT,CATNQGGNSPLHF
TRBV20-1,14,.,TRBJ1-1,.,TGCAGTGCTAGGAGGATGGGGGGATATACTGAAGCTTTCTTT,CSARRMGGYTEAFF
TRBV6-2/TRBV6-3,17,.,TRBJ2-7,TRBD1,TGTGCCAGCAGTTACGCTTATCCGGGACAGGGTACGCTCGAGCAGTACTTC,CASSYAYPGQGTLEQYF
TRBV19,15,.,TRBJ1-1,.,TGTGCCAGTAGTTTGGGGGATTGGAAGAACACTGAAGCTTTCTTT,CASSLGDWKNTEAFF
TRBV18,14,.,TRBJ2-7,TRBD1,TGTGCCAGCTCCCCCGGGACAGGGCCCTACGAGCAGTACTTC,CASSPGTGPYEQYF
TRBV6-1,15,.,TRBJ2-4,.,TGTGCCAGCAGTGAAGCGAACTCATACAAAAACATTCAGTACTTC,CASSEANSYKNIQYF
TRBV20-1,14,few,TRBJ2-1,TRBD1,TGCAGTGAGACCGGGACAGTACCTTACAATGAGCAGTTCTTC,CSETGTVPYNEQFF
TRBV4-1,16,once,TRBJ2-3,.,TGCGCCAGCAGCCACCCGCGGGGCTCCAGCACAGATACGCAGTATTTT,CASSHPRGSSTDTQYF
TRBV7-2,15,.,TRBJ2-1,.,TGTGCCAGCAGCTTAGATTTTGGTTCATACAATGAGCAGTTCTTC,CASSLDFGSYNEQFF